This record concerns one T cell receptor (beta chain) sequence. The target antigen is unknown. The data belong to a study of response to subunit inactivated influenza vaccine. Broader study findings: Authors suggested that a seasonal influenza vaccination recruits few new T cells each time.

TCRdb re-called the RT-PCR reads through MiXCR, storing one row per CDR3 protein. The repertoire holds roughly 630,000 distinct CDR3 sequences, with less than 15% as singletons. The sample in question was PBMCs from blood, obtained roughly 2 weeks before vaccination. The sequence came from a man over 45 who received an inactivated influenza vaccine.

The CDR3 is CAISEFFGSGANVLTF. CDR3 in DNA: TGTGCCATCAGTGAGTTCTTTGGTTCAGGGGCCAACGTCCTGACTTTC. The rearrangement links TRBV10-3 to TRBJ2-6; no definite D call. V was shortened by 1 base and J by 4 bases, with 11 bases between the two germline ends. Germline V gene data show CDR1 as ENHRY and CDR2 as SYGVKD. The CDR3 loop spans 16 amino acids.